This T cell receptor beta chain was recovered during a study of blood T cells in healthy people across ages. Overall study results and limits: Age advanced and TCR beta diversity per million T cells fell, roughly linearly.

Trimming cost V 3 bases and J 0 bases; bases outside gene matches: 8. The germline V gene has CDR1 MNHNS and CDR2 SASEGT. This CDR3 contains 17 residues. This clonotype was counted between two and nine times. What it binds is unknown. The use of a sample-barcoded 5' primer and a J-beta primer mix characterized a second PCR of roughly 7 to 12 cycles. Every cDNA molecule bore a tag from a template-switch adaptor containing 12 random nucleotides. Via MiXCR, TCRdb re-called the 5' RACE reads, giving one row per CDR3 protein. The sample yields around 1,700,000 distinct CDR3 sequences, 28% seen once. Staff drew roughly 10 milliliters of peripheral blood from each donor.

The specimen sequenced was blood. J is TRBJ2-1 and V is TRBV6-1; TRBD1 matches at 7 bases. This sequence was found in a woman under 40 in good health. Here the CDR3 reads CASSDLTGSSSYNEQFF. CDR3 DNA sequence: TGTGCCAGCAGTGATTTGACAGGGTCAAGCTCCTACAATGAGCAGTTCTTC.